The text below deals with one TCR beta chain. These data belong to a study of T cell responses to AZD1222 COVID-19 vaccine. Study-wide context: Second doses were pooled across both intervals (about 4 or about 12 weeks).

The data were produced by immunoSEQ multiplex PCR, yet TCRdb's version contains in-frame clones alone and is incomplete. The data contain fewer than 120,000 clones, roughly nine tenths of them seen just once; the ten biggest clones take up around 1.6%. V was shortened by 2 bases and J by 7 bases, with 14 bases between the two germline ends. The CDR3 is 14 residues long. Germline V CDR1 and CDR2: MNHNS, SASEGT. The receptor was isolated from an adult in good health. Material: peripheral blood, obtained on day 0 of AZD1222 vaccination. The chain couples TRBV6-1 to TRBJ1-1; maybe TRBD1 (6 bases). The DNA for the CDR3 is TGTGCCAGCAGTGAATTTGGGGGCCGCAATGAAGCTTTCTTT. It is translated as CASSEFGGRNEAFF.